This TCR beta chain stems from a study of identical twins. Each CDR3 protein gets one entry after TCRdb re-called the 5' RACE reads with MiXCR. Of 1.5 million or so distinct CDR3 sequences in the sample, around 33% were seen once. This clonotype was picked up a small number of times. What it binds is not known. This CDR3 region has 15 residues. Germline loops: CDR1 DFQATT, CDR2 SNEGSKA (reference sequence). Trimming removed 1 base from V and 7 bases from J, with 18 bases in between. Study findings and constraints: Researchers reported excess low generation probability among twin-shared out-of-frame alpha sequences.

The specimen was cord blood. This chain uses TRBV20-1 with TRBJ2-3, with D unresolved. This receptor was identified in a newborn girl in good health. CDR3: CSARAQAGVLHTQYF. DNA of the CDR3: TGCAGTGCTAGAGCCCAAGCAGGAGTGCTCCATACGCAGTATTTT.